This T cell receptor (beta chain) emerged from a study of T cell responses to AZD1222 COVID-19 vaccine. As concerns this clone: Its cognate antigen is unknown.

V lost 0 bases and J lost 7, with 15 bases in between. Germline V gives CDR1 LGHNA, CDR2 YNFKEQ. This CDR3 has 16 amino acids. Study findings and constraints: Only after the peak T cell response were repertoires sampled. Across spike, vaccine-associated CD4 TCRs were found, dominant at 160-218 and 743-854. Spike-specific TCR breadth and depth went up after people got two AZD1222 doses. Donors were chiefly white British, with a greater number of females, and clonal diversity was perhaps underestimated.

The data were produced by immunoSEQ multiplex PCR, yet TCRdb's version contains in-frame clones alone and is incomplete. The repertoire has 130,000 or so clones, roughly 93% of them found once; the top ten carry around 1%. The rearrangement uses TRBV4-2 and TRBJ2-2, with D unresolved. This TCR was sampled from an adult in good health. The sample was peripheral blood, taken on day 0 of MenACWY control vaccination. CDR3 amino acids: CASSQDEAARGGELFF. For the CDR3, the DNA is TGTGCCAGCAGCCAAGATGAGGCAGCTAGAGGCGGGGAGCTGTTTTTT.